This T cell receptor (beta chain) came from a study of T cell responses to AZD1222 COVID-19 vaccine. Study-wide results and caveats: Seropositive status at baseline applied to only 5 or 6 AZD1222 recipients. Breadth and depth of Spike-specific TCRs rose after two AZD1222 doses. Within unmutated variant regions lay the reported targets of nearly half of spike-specific TCRs.

The data were produced by immunoSEQ multiplex PCR, yet TCRdb's version contains in-frame clones alone and is incomplete. Here the sample spans about 120,000 clones, roughly 93% being singletons. With regard to this clone: Its specificity is not known.

CDR3 size: 15 residues. J gave up 5 bases and V 6 bases, and 10 bases lay outside the gene matches. Germline CDR1 and CDR2: KGHSH and LQKENI. This TCR derives from an adult who received the AZD1222 COVID-19 vaccine. This chain uses TRBV18 with TRBJ2-1; 7 bases line up with TRBD2. The sample in question was peripheral blood, obtained 28 days after the second AZD1222 dose. The CDR3, as DNA: TGTGCCAGCTCCCCTCTAGCGGATGGGGACAATGAGCAGTTCTTC. Translating gives CASSPLADGDNEQFF.